Listed here are 7 T cell receptor beta chains from one sample, sequenced in a study of blood T cell repertoires in COVID-19. Repertoires were generated with immunoSEQ multiplex PCR, while TCRdb's copy carries only in-frame clones and drops some. Of about 190,000 clones in the sample, around 84% were seen once. The specimen was peripheral blood. The receptor source for this set is a human donor in a cohort sampled during active COVID-19.

A note on this clone: This same CDR3 is encoded by further DNA sequences in the sample. V and J are TRBV7-2 and TRBJ1-2, with D maybe TRBD1 (6 bases). This CDR3 contains 13 residues. Trimming took off 5 bases at V and 2 bases at J, with 9 bases between the two ends. The germline V gene has CDR1 SGHTA and CDR2 FQGNSA. Here the CDR3 reads CASSPGQNYGYTF. The CDR3 region has the DNA TGTGCCAGCAGCCCCGGACAGAACTATGGCTACACCTTC.

V is TRBV5-1 and J is TRBJ2-1; D gene ambiguous. V lost 4 bases to trimming and J lost 0 bases, with 14 bases between them. The germline V gene has CDR1 SGHRS and CDR2 YFSETQ. The CDR3 length is 16 residues. In DNA form, the CDR3 reads TGCGCCAGCAGCCCTAGACGGCTGAGCTCCTACAATGAGCAGTTCTTC. Translated, it gives CASSPRRLSSYNEQFF.

The V call is TRBV19, the J call TRBJ1-2; D is possibly TRBD1 (6 bases). CDR3 length: 14 amino acids. In germline, CDR1 is LNHDA, CDR2 SQIVND (reference sequence). Trimming removed 5 bases from V and 5 bases from J, with 15 bases in between. The CDR3 bases are TGTGCCAGTAGTCTCGACAGGACGTTTTATGGCTACACCTTC. It specifies CASSLDRTFYGYTF.

This rearrangement joins TRBV9 to TRBJ2-7, with a weak D call TRBD2 (6 bases). Germline V gene lookup returns CDR1 SGDLS and CDR2 YYNGEE. With 4 bases removed from V and 0 bases from J, the gap between germline ends came to 14 bases. This CDR3 has 15 residues. This CDR3 is CASSLGGASSYEQYF. The CDR3 nucleotides are TGTGCCAGCAGCCTCGGCGGGGCCAGCTCCTACGAGCAGTACTTC.

CDR3: CASSYHRGWSGNTIYF. The CDR3 DNA is TGTGCCAGCAGCTACCACAGGGGATGGTCTGGAAACACCATATATTTT. The rearrangement joins TRBV7-8 to TRBJ1-3; 7 bases map to TRBD1. Germline loops: CDR1 SGHVS, CDR2 FQNEAQ. J lost 1 base, V lost 4 bases, and 7 bases had no gene match. The CDR3 contains 16 residues.

The chain links TRBV3-1 (or the pseudogene TRBV3-2) to TRBJ1-2; unclear D gene. The germline CDR1 and CDR2 sequences are LGHDT and YNNKEL (reference sequence). The CDR3 is 16 amino acids. V lost 4 bases and J 8 bases, leaving 23 bases between the germline ends. The CDR3 loop is CASSLLSVSSTSGYTF. CDR3 bases: TGTGCCAGCAGCCTATTGAGTGTATCAAGCACGTCGGGCTACACCTTC.

This chain uses TRBV7-9 with TRBJ2-1; 15 positions agree with TRBD2. Germline assignment: CDR1 SEHNR and CDR2 FQNEAQ (reference sequence). The CDR3 is 17 residues long. Losses at the gene ends were 3 bases for V and 8 bases for J; bases not matched to a gene: 8. CDR3 loop: CASSLGGTSGGRDEQFF. Here the CDR3 DNA reads TGTGCCAGCAGCTTGGGAGGGACTAGCGGGGGGCGAGATGAGCAGTTCTTC.